This passage covers 11 T cell receptor beta chains from one sample sequenced in a study of regulatory T cells in long-lasting Graves disease. Time point reported: newly diagnosed GD, antithyroid drugs for less than 3 months. Generation of the TCR library employed RNA extracted from PBMCs. Sequencing libraries for TCR beta were prepared with iRepertoire HTBI primers and Arm-PCR of CDR3 regions. TCRdb ran MiXCR on the multiplex PCR reads and lists one entry per CDR3 protein. This sample has approximately 480,000 distinct CDR3 sequences, with 15% to 20% found just once. These data were likewise used in another study, on T cells in Graves' hyperthyroidism and ophthalmopathy.

The source material was peripheral blood mononuclear cells (PBMCs), sampled at new diagnosis, from a patient treated with antithyroid drugs. These receptors came from a man aged 40-49 years with Graves disease.

J is TRBJ1-1 and V is TRBV4-1, with D possibly TRBD1 on 6 matching bases. The CDR3 totals 13 residues. Trimming cost V 4 bases and J 10 bases, with 16 bases left between them. The V gene's germline CDR1 is MGHRA and CDR2 YSYEKL. CDR3 bases: TGCGCCAGCAGCCGAACCGGGGGCCCGGGAGCTTTCTTT. Residues: CASSRTGGPGAFF.

The chain recombines TRBV19 with TRBJ2-6; D ambiguous. CDR1 is LNHDA, CDR2 SQIVND, per germline (reference sequence). Trimming cost V 5 bases and J 3 bases, with 11 bases left between them. CDR3 length: 15 amino acids. The CDR3 region has the DNA TGTGCCAGTAGTCTGGCGGTAGTTGGGGCCAACGTCCTGACTTTC. As protein: CASSLAVVGANVLTF.

This clonotype was found many times. The gene calls are TRBV28 and TRBJ1-1; 8 nucleotides line up with TRBD1. Trimming at V came to 5 bases and at J to 7 bases, leaving 15 bases not matched to a gene. Germline V gene data show CDR1 as MDHEN and CDR2 as SYDVKM. The CDR3 has 16 residues. This CDR3 reads CASSPLDQGAGDEAFF. CDR3 in DNA: TGTGCCAGCAGTCCATTGGACCAGGGGGCTGGCGATGAAGCTTTCTTT.

V usage is TRBV6-1 and J usage is TRBJ2-1; a possible D gene is TRBD1 (6 bases). V lost 7 bases to trimming and J lost 5 bases, with 18 bases between them. This CDR3 has 15 amino acids. From germline, CDR1 is MNHNS and CDR2 SASEGT. The CDR3 bases are TGTGCCAGCACCCCCCGGGGCAGGGGTGACAATGAGCAGTTCTTC. Translated: CASTPRGRGDNEQFF.

The gene calls are TRBV29-1 and TRBJ2-1; 7 bases align to TRBD1. This CDR3 comprises 13 residues. Germline V CDR1 and CDR2: SQVTM, ANQGSEA. After removal of 2 bases from V and 8 bases from J, the junction contained 6 bases not matched to a gene. This chain's CDR3 is CSVESAGGYEQFF. The CDR3 DNA reads as TGCAGCGTTGAATCGGCAGGGGGTTATGAGCAGTTCTTC.

This clonotype appeared many times. The chain joins TRBV2 to TRBJ2-7; 12 nucleotides line up with TRBD2. V shed 6 bases, J shed 5 bases, and the junction held 8 bases outside the gene matches. CDR1 SNHLY and CDR2 FYNNEI come from the germline V gene. CDR3 size: 15 residues. CDR3 residues: CASSPQGLAGNEQYF. The CDR3 nucleotides are TGTGCCAGCAGCCCCCAAGGACTAGCGGGGAACGAGCAGTACTTC.

This clonotype showed up many times. CDR3 protein: CSANLREREQYF. CDR3 DNA: TGCAGTGCTAACTTGCGGGAGCGAGAGCAGTACTTC. The V gene is TRBV20-1, the J gene TRBJ2-7, with 7 bases lining up with TRBD2. This CDR3 spans 12 amino acids. Germline values: CDR1 DFQATT, CDR2 SNEGSKA (reference sequence). Germline trimming cut 4 bases from V and 7 bases from J; bases unmatched to any gene: 7.

This clonotype was picked up many times. V gene TRBV18 combines with J gene TRBJ2-7; 7 bases map to TRBD1. V gave up 3 bases and J gave up 2 bases; unmatched junction bases: 4. There are 14 residues in the CDR3. The germline gives CDR1 KGHSH, CDR2 LQKENI. Here the CDR3 reads CASSPGQEPYEQYF. In nucleotides, the CDR3 is TGTGCCAGCTCACCCGGACAGGAACCCTACGAGCAGTACTTC.

This clonotype was counted many times. The J gene is TRBJ1-2, the V gene TRBV12-5; unclear D gene. Per the germline V gene, CDR1 is LGHNT and CDR2 is FRNRAP. V dropped 2 bases and J dropped 5 bases, with 12 bases sitting between them. CDR3 length: 14 amino acids. CDR3 bases: TGTGCTAGTGGTTTGAGGGCGACCTTATATGGCTACACCTTC. Encoded protein: CASGLRATLYGYTF.

The V gene is TRBV20-1, the J gene TRBJ1-2; D might be TRBD1 (5 bases). CDR1 DFQATT and CDR2 SNEGSKA come from the germline V gene (reference sequence). With 0 bases removed from V and 5 bases from J, the gap between germline ends came to 13 bases. This CDR3 spans 14 amino acids. The CDR3 nucleotides read TGCAGTGCTAGAGAAGCCGGGGGGGGATATGGCTACACCTTC. This encodes CSAREAGGGYGYTF.

This clonotype was observed at least ten times. V usage is TRBV30 and J usage is TRBJ2-1, with D hard to call. The germline V and J ends were trimmed by 0 bases and 6 bases, with 15 bases remaining between them. Germline CDR1 reads GTSNPN; CDR2 reads SVGIG (reference sequence). CDR3 size: 15 residues. The CDR3 DNA reads as TGTGCCTGGAGTGTAGAAGAGAAGCGTTCCAATGAGCAGTTCTTC. This encodes CAWSVEEKRSNEQFF.